This T cell receptor beta chain was captured in a study of blood T cell repertoires in COVID-19. Study information: COVID-19 samples collected from the United States, Italy and Spain covered acute and convalescent phases. The cDNA or gDNA used as material had been derived from T cells, B-cell-depleted T cells, or PBMCs.

In the original processing: It was from reference gene primer amplification that nucleated cell counts were estimated. Assay used: immunoSEQ multiplex PCR; TCRdb lists only in-frame clones, some missing. V, J and clone size are taken as reported in that table, and D and trimming were inferred from the DNA itself. The sample consists of about 71,000 clones, roughly 85% of them appearing once. Germline V gene data show CDR1 as SEHNR and CDR2 as FQNEAQ (reference sequence). Trimming took 3 bases from V and 3 from J; bases not matched to a gene: 10. The CDR3 runs 16 residues. The origin of this receptor is a man aged 30 to 39 with acute or convalescent COVID-19. The V and J genes are TRBV7-9 and TRBJ2-7, with TRBD2 identical over 8 bases. The sample consisted of peripheral blood. The CDR3, as DNA: TGTGCCAGCAGCTTTTCGGGAGGGCCGAACAACTACGAGCAGTACTTC. Its translation is CASSFSGGPNNYEQYF.